A selection of T cell receptor beta chains follows, all from one sample in a study of blood T cell repertoires in COVID-19. The data were produced by immunoSEQ multiplex PCR, yet TCRdb's version contains in-frame clones alone and is incomplete. The repertoire holds about 20,000 clones, with 88% as singletons. Sequenced: peripheral blood. The receptors shown here come from a human donor in a cohort sampled during active COVID-19. Both conserved end residues are part of each CDR3. The D gene is left open where the match is weak. Clone size, where shown, is once, few, many, or a class for clones that have expanded.

clone size,V gene,D gene,J gene,CDR3 protein,CDR3 DNA
NA,TRBV10-3,TRBD1,TRBJ2-2,CAISDSAGGNTGELFF,TGTGCCATCAGTGATTCCGCAGGGGGTAACACCGGGGAGCTGTTTTTT
NA,TRBV7-8,TRBD2,TRBJ2-3,CASRAGEGTNTQYF,TGTGCCAGCAGAGCGGGAGAAGGGACTAATACGCAGTATTTT
once,TRBV14,TRBD2,TRBJ2-1,CASSQSLAGVHNEQFF,TGTGCCAGCAGCCAATCCCTAGCGGGAGTCCACAATGAGCAGTTCTTC
NA,TRBV5-4,TRBD2,TRBJ2-1,CASSLVSGRVYNEQFF,TGTGCCAGCAGCTTGGTTAGCGGGAGAGTTTACAATGAGCAGTTCTTC
NA,TRBV6-2/TRBV6-3,NA,TRBJ1-5,CASSYGSGYQPQHF,TGTGCCAGCAGTTACGGTTCAGGATATCAGCCCCAGCATTTT
NA,TRBV20-1,TRBD2,TRBJ2-1,CSASLGLAGVNEQFF,TGCAGTGCTAGTCTCGGTCTAGCGGGAGTCAATGAGCAGTTCTTC
NA,TRBV27,TRBD2,TRBJ2-1,CASSQPLSGRVNEQFF,TGTGCCAGCAGTCAACCTCTTAGCGGGAGGGTCAATGAGCAGTTCTTC
once,TRBV10-3,TRBD2,TRBJ2-7,CAATSGLAGASYEQYF,TGTGCCGCCACCTCTGGACTAGCGGGAGCTTCCTACGAGCAGTACTTC
NA,TRBV2,TRBD1,TRBJ1-2,CAGQGGYGYTF,TGTGCCGGACAGGGCGGCTATGGCTACACCTTC
NA,TRBV5-1,NA,TRBJ1-5,CASSPMTGRDQPQHF,TGCGCCAGCAGCCCAATGACAGGAAGGGATCAGCCCCAGCATTTT
NA,TRBV14,NA,TRBJ2-7,CASSQVSYEQYF,TGTGCCAGCAGCCAAGTGAGCTACGAGCAGTACTTC
NA,TRBV28,NA,TRBJ2-3,CATKLLDTQYF,TGTGCCACCAAGCTTTTAGATACGCAGTATTTT
NA,TRBV4-1,NA,TRBJ2-7,CASSQVSQGLTYEQYF,TGCGCCAGCAGCCAAGTCAGCCAGGGGCTAACCTACGAGCAGTACTTC
NA,TRBV18,NA,TRBJ2-7,CASSPGQTSSYEQYF,TGTGCCAGCTCACCTGGACAGACGAGCTCCTACGAGCAGTACTTC
NA,TRBV28,TRBD1,TRBJ1-2,CASSLVGRTGIGYGYTF,TGTGCCAGCAGTTTAGTTGGTCGGACAGGGATCGGGTATGGCTACACCTTC
NA,TRBV5-1,TRBD1,TRBJ1-5,CASRDNPGQGAPGNQPQHF,TGCGCCAGCAGAGACAATCCGGGACAGGGGGCGCCGGGCAATCAGCCCCAGCATTTT
NA,TRBV25-1,NA,TRBJ2-5,CASSESGVVQETQYF,TGTGCCAGCAGTGAAAGCGGAGTGGTCCAAGAGACCCAGTACTTC
NA,TRBV19,TRBD1,TRBJ1-5,CASSIAGRGWPQHF,TGTGCCAGTAGTATAGCTGGCAGGGGGTGGCCCCAGCATTTT
NA,TRBV6-5,TRBD1,TRBJ1-1,CASSWGGQGSTEAFF,TGTGCCAGCAGTTGGGGGGGACAGGGGAGTACTGAAGCTTTCTTT
once,TRBV7-8,TRBD2,TRBJ2-7,CASSLRASGSSYEQYF,TGTGCCAGCAGCTTACGGGCGAGCGGGAGCTCCTACGAGCAGTACTTC
NA,TRBV7-3,TRBD2,TRBJ2-1,CASSLLAGGPGEQFF,TGTGCCAGCAGCTTATTAGCGGGAGGGCCGGGTGAGCAGTTCTTC
NA,TRBV4-2,NA,TRBJ2-7,CASSQEANGPYEQYF,TGTGCCAGCAGCCAAGAGGCTAATGGGCCCTACGAGCAGTACTTC
NA,TRBV7-9,NA,TRBJ2-7,CASSPFPGSYEQYF,TGTGCCAGCAGCCCTTTCCCGGGTTCCTACGAGCAGTACTTC
NA,TRBV6-4,NA,TRBJ2-2,CASSVAAQTGELFF,TGTGCCAGCAGTGTCGCAGCGCAGACCGGGGAGCTGTTTTTT
NA,TRBV2,TRBD1,TRBJ2-1,CASTRQGSSYNEQFF,TGTGCCAGCACTCGACAGGGGAGCTCCTACAATGAGCAGTTCTTC
NA,TRBV4-1,TRBD1,TRBJ1-2,CASSREPGQGGYTF,TGCGCCAGCAGCCGAGAACCGGGACAGGGTGGCTACACCTTC
NA,TRBV7-2,NA,TRBJ2-6,CASSFSSRFGANVLTF,TGTGCCAGCAGCTTTAGTAGCCGTTTTGGGGCCAACGTCCTGACTTTC
NA,TRBV5-1,NA,TRBJ1-3,CASSPSGIGPGNTIYF,TGCGCCAGCAGCCCCTCAGGGATAGGACCTGGAAACACCATATATTTT
NA,TRBV29-1,NA,TRBJ2-7,CSAFQGGGYEQYF,TGCAGCGCCTTCCAGGGAGGAGGCTACGAGCAGTACTTC